These 17 T cell receptor beta chains were all obtained from the same sample, sequenced in a study of blood T cell repertoires in COVID-19. The assay was immunoSEQ multiplex PCR, and TCRdb's table has in-frame clones only and misses some. Of tens of thousands of clones listed, around 90% are singletons. The sequenced sample consisted of peripheral blood. These TCRs come from a man between 65 and 79 years old with acute or convalescent COVID-19.

The chain combines TRBV4-1 with TRBJ2-5, with 8 bases fitting TRBD2. The ends lost 4 bases at V and 2 bases at J; junction bases unmatched: 15. Germline V gene sequence: CDR1 MGHRA, CDR2 YSYEKL. The CDR3 is made up of 18 amino acids. In DNA form, the CDR3 reads TGCGCCAGCAGCCCTGGAAGGGGCGGGGGGTTACTTCAAGAGACCCAGTACTTC. It is translated as CASSPGRGGGLLQETQYF.

The chain links TRBV30 to TRBJ2-3, with D uncertain. The germline gives CDR1 GTSNPN, CDR2 SVGIG (reference sequence). Trimming took 2 bases from V and 0 from J, leaving 15 bases between them. The CDR3 loop spans 16 amino acids. The CDR3 coding sequence is TGTGCCTGGAGTATCCCCGTGAGTTCTAGCACAGATACGCAGTATTTT. As protein: CAWSIPVSSSTDTQYF.

V and J are TRBV5-5 and TRBJ1-1, with TRBD1 identical over 8 bases. Looked up from germline, CDR1 is SGHKS and CDR2 is YYEKEE (reference sequence). The CDR3 totals 14 residues. Germline trimming cut 4 bases from V and 5 bases from J; bases unmatched to any gene: 7. The CDR3 DNA follows: TGTGCCAGCAGCCCTTGGACAGGGTTGACTGAAGCTTTCTTT. Its translation: CASSPWTGLTEAFF.

The chain couples TRBV4-2 to TRBJ2-5; 11 nucleotides agree with TRBD2. The CDR3 is made up of 17 amino acids. V shed 3 bases and J 0 bases; nucleotides not matched to a gene: 6. Germline lookup yields CDR1 LGHNA and CDR2 YNFKEQ. The CDR3: CASSHDTSGRNQETQYF. The CDR3, as DNA: TGTGCCAGCAGCCACGATACTAGCGGGAGAAACCAAGAGACCCAGTACTTC.

The rearrangement links TRBV9 to TRBJ1-3, with unresolved D. The CDR3 covers 16 residues. Germline loops: CDR1 SGDLS, CDR2 YYNGEE. Deletions cut 0 bases from V and 2 bases from J, with 12 bases between. Here the CDR3 reads CASSVGASTTGNTIYF. The CDR3 DNA sequence: TGTGCCAGCAGCGTAGGAGCCAGCACTACTGGAAACACCATATATTTT.

V usage is TRBV4-2 and J usage is TRBJ1-1, with no clear D. V was clipped by 3 bases and J by 8 bases, with 22 bases between them. Germline assignment: CDR1 LGHNA and CDR2 YNFKEQ. This CDR3 is built from 16 residues. The CDR3 sequence: CASSHTVDGLNAEAFF. Here the CDR3 DNA reads TGTGCCAGCAGCCATACCGTGGACGGACTGAATGCAGAAGCTTTCTTT.

The chain joins TRBV7-2 to TRBJ2-1; TRBD2 matches 8 bases. With 4 bases clipped from V and 10 bases from J, the junction kept 9 bases outside the gene matches. Germline lookup yields CDR1 SGHTA and CDR2 FQGNSA. This CDR3 is built from 14 residues. The CDR3 coding sequence is TGTGCCAGCAGCTCCCCGGGACTAGAGGACGAGCAGTTCTTC. Translation gives CASSSPGLEDEQFF.

V is TRBV14 and J is TRBJ2-7; a weak D match, TRBD2 (5 bases). Germline CDR1 SGHDN, CDR2 FVKESK. The CDR3 extends over 17 amino acids. With 1 base removed from V and 0 bases from J, the gap between germline ends came to 16 bases. The CDR3 here is CASSQGTPLLSSYEQYF. CDR3 bases: TGTGCCAGCAGCCAAGGGACTCCCCTCCTGAGCTCCTACGAGCAGTACTTC.

The gene calls are TRBV28 and TRBJ1-5; the D is unclear. Germline lookup yields CDR1 MDHEN and CDR2 SYDVKM. CDR3 size: 12 residues. V lost 6 bases and J 7 bases, leaving 10 bases between the germline ends. The CDR3: CASRVSAQPQHF. In nucleotides, the CDR3 is TGTGCCAGCAGGGTTAGTGCACAGCCCCAGCATTTT.

The V call is TRBV6-2 or TRBV6-3, the J call TRBJ2-7, with a tentative D call TRBD1 (6 bases). The CDR3 totals 13 residues. V was shortened by 7 bases and J by 1 base, with 11 bases between the two germline ends. Germline V CDR1 and CDR2: MNHEY, SVGEGT. CDR3 nucleotides: TGTGCCAGCATCCCGGGACAATCCTACGAGCAGTACTTC. Residues: CASIPGQSYEQYF.

V gene TRBV27 combines with J gene TRBJ1-1; 9 bases agree with TRBD1. The CDR3 loop spans 17 amino acids. Germline trimming cut 5 bases from V and 4 bases from J; bases unmatched to any gene: 14. Per the germline V gene, CDR1 is MNHEY and CDR2 is SMNVEV (reference sequence). CDR3 sequence (DNA): TGTGCCAGCAGTCCCCGGGACAGGGAATACGGAGGCACTGAAGCTTTCTTT. It translates to CASSPRDREYGGTEAFF.

This sequence joins TRBV7-9 and TRBJ2-3; TRBD2 aligns across 7 bases. This CDR3 is 14 amino acids long. Germline CDR1 and CDR2: SEHNR and FQNEAQ (reference sequence). V shed 6 bases, J shed 1 base, and the junction held 4 bases outside the gene matches. For the CDR3, the DNA is TGTGCCAGCAGTCAAAGCGGGGGCACAGATACGCAGTATTTT. Translation gives CASSQSGGTDTQYF.

This chain joins TRBV7-9 and TRBJ1-2; the match to TRBD1 covers 7 bases. With V trimmed by 6 bases and J by 10 bases, 8 bases remained unmatched. This CDR3 spans 12 amino acids. CDR1 and CDR2 (germline): SEHNR, FQNEAQ (reference sequence). CDR3 residues: CASRPGTAIYTF. The CDR3 DNA sequence: TGTGCCAGCAGACCCGGGACAGCGATCTACACCTTC. The variable domain in full, completed from reference TRBV7-9 and TRBJ1-2, reads DTGVSQNPRHKITKRGQNVTFRCDPISEHNRLYWYRQTLGQGPEFLTYFQNEAQLEKSRLLSDRFSAERPKGSFSTLEIQRTEQGDSAMYLCASRPGTAIYTFGSGTRLTVV.

The rearrangement links TRBV5-1 to TRBJ2-3, with 7 positions matching TRBD1. The CDR3 loop spans 14 amino acids. Germline CDR1 reads SGHRS; CDR2 reads YFSETQ. With 5 bases clipped from V and 1 base from J, the junction kept 4 bases outside the gene matches. The CDR3 DNA reads TGCGCCAGCAGTGACAGGGCAGGCACAGATACGCAGTATTTT. Protein product: CASSDRAGTDTQYF.

The rearrangement joins TRBV19 to TRBJ2-2; TRBD2 matches at 7 bases. The germline CDR1 and CDR2 sequences are LNHDA and SQIVND (reference sequence). With 2 bases clipped from V and 7 bases from J, the junction kept 10 bases outside the gene matches. The CDR3 extends over 16 amino acids. CDR3 loop: CASSILRGRAVGELFF. CDR3 sequence (DNA): TGTGCCAGTAGTATACTACGGGGGAGGGCGGTCGGGGAGCTGTTTTTT.

The V call is TRBV9, the J call TRBJ2-5; TRBD1 is a possible D gene (6 bases). This CDR3 region has 12 residues. Germline V CDR1 and CDR2: SGDLS, YYNGEE. V lost 4 bases and J lost 3, with 7 bases in between. The CDR3 loop reads CASSRTEETQYF. The CDR3 nucleotides are TGTGCCAGCAGCCGGACAGAAGAGACCCAGTACTTC.

The genes are TRBV5-5 and TRBJ1-1; tentative D call: TRBD1 (6 bases). Germline V CDR1 and CDR2: SGHKS, YYEKEE (reference sequence). This CDR3 contains 15 residues. Trimming cost V 4 bases and J 0 bases, with 13 bases left between them. CDR3 region: CASSRVGAMNTEAFF. CDR3 DNA sequence: TGTGCCAGCAGCCGAGTGGGGGCCATGAACACTGAAGCTTTCTTT.